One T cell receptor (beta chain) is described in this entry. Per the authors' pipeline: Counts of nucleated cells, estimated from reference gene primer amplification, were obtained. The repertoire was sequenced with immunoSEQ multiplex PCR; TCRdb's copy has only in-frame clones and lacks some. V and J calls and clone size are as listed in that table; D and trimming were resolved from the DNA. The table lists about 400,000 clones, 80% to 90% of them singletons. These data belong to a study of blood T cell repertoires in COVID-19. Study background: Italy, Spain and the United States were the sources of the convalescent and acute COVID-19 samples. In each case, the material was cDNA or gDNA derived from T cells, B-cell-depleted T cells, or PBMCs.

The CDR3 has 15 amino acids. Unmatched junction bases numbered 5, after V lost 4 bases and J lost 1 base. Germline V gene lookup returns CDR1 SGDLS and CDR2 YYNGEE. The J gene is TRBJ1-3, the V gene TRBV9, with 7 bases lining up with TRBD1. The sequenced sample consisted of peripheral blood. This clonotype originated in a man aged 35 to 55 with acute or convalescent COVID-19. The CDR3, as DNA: TGTGCCAGCAGCTCACAGGGGACGTCTGGAAACACCATATATTTT. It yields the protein CASSSQGTSGNTIYF.